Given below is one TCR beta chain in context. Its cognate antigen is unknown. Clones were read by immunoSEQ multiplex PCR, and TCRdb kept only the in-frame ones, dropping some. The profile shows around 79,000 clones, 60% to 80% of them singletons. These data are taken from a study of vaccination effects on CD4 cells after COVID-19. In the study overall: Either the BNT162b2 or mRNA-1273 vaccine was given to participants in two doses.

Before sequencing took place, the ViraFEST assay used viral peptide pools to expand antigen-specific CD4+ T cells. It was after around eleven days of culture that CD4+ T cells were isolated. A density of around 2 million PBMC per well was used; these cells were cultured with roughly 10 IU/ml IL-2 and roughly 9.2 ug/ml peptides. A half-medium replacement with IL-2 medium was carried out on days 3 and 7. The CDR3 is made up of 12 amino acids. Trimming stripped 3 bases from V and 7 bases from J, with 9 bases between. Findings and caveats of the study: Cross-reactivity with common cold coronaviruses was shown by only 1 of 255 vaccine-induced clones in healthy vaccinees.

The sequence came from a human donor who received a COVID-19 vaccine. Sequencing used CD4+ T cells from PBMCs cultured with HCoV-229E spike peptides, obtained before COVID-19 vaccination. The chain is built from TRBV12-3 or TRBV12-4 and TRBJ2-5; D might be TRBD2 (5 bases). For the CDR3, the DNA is TGTGCCAGCAGTTTTGTGAGCGGGACCCAGTACTTC. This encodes CASSFVSGTQYF.